This TCR beta chain was found in a study of CD8+CD57+ T cells in acquired aplastic anemia. V trimming: 4 bases; J trimming: 4 bases; junction bases outside the gene matches: 6. The CDR3 is 15 residues long. Germline V CDR1 and CDR2: SNHLY, FYNNEI. Before being chosen for sequencing, patients had shown CD8+CD57+ cell expansion by flow cytometry. Profiling of TCR beta VDJ combinations and CDR3 sequences used genomic DNA as template. TCRdb reprocessed the reads via MiXCR and lists one record per CDR3 protein. The sample lists under 200,000 distinct CDR3 sequences, nearly 50% seen once, with 8.5% to 10% in the top ten.

The chain is built from TRBV2 and TRBJ2-5; 10 bases line up with TRBD1. The sample taken for sequencing was sorted CD4+, CD8+, or CD8+CD57+ T cells (not recorded which) from PBMCs. The TCR was taken from a human donor with aplastic anemia. The CDR3 spells CASSVGTGDGETQYF. CDR3 bases: TGTGCCAGCAGTGTAGGGACAGGGGATGGAGAGACCCAGTACTTC.